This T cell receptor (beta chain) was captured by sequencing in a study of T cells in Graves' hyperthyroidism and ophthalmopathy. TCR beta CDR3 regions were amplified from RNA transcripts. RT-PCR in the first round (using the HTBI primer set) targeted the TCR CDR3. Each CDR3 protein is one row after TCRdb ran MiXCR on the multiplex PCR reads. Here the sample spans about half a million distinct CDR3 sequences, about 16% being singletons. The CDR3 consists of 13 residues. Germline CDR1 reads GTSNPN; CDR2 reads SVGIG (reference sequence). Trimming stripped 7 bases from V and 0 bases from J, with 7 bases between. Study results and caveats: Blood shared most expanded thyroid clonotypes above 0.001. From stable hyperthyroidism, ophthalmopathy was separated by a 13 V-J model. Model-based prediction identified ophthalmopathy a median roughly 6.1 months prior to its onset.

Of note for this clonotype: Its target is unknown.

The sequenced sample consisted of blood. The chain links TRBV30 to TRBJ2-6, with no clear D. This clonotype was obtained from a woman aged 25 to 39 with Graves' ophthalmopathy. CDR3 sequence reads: CAFTPSGANVLTF. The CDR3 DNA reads TGTGCCTTTACCCCCTCTGGGGCCAACGTCCTGACTTTC.